This entry lists 15 T cell receptor beta chains sequenced from one sample in a study of T cell responses to AZD1222 COVID-19 vaccine (dated by TCRdb to the early 2020s). What the time point label conveys for this sample: baseline before first vaccination. The library was obtained by the immunoSEQ multiplex PCR assay. This is the immuneACCESS table as TCRdb keeps it, with only in-frame sequences that have V and J called. A part of the clones is gone; compared with another copy, unresolved V genes explain less than half, and the rest is unexplained. The sample records over 100,000 clones, around 87% of which are singletons. Jointly, the top ten make up 5% to 5.5% of the sample. The sequences come from peripheral blood, collected on day 0 of AZD1222 vaccination. These receptors all come from an adult in good health.

The chain uses TRBV7-6 and TRBJ2-3; D is possibly TRBD1 or TRBD2 (5 bases each). With 5 bases removed from V and 2 bases from J, the gap between germline ends came to 17 bases. CDR1 is SGHVS and CDR2 is FNYEAQ in the germline V gene. The CDR3 has 16 amino acids. The CDR3 reads CASSLRDPGSTDTQYF. The CDR3, as DNA: TGTGCCAGCAGCCTACGGGACCCCGGGTCCACAGATACGCAGTATTTT. Filled out from reference TRBV7-6 and TRBJ2-3, the complete variable domain reads GAGVSQSPRYKVTKRGQDVALRCDPISGHVSLYWYRQALGQGPEFLTYFNYEAQQDKSGLPNDRFSAERPEGSISTLTIQRTEQRDSAMYRCASSLRDPGSTDTQYFGPGTRLTVL.

The chain uses TRBV7-9 and TRBJ2-2; TRBD2 aligns across 11 bases. The CDR3 is made up of 17 amino acids. The germline gives CDR1 SEHNR, CDR2 FQNEAQ (reference sequence). V gave up 6 bases and J gave up 0 bases; unmatched junction bases: 6. The CDR3 nucleotides read TGTGCCAGCAGACTAGCGGGAGTCGGACCGAACACCGGGGAGCTGTTTTTT. The encoded protein is CASRLAGVGPNTGELFF.

The chain couples TRBV6-5 to TRBJ2-1; 7 bases fit TRBD1. The V gene end was trimmed by 2 bases and the J gene end by 3 bases; junction bases not matched to a gene: 1. The CDR3 is 14 residues long. Per the germline V gene, CDR1 is MNHEY and CDR2 is SVGAGI. The CDR3 protein is CASSYRQGYNEQFF. The CDR3 DNA follows: TGTGCCAGCAGTTACCGACAGGGCTACAATGAGCAGTTCTTC.

The chain has TRBV7-9 and TRBJ1-3; D is unresolved. Germline CDR1 and CDR2: SEHNR and FQNEAQ (reference sequence). This CDR3 spans 13 amino acids. V lost 3 bases to trimming and J lost 0 bases, with 3 bases between them. The CDR3, as DNA: TGTGCCAGCAGCTTTACCTCTGGAAACACCATATATTTT. Encoded protein: CASSFTSGNTIYF.

The J gene is TRBJ2-7, the V gene TRBV6-5; TRBD2 aligns across 7 bases. This CDR3 contains 15 residues. V dropped 4 bases and J dropped 2; count of bases not matched to a gene: 8. Germline V gives CDR1 MNHEY, CDR2 SVGAGI. CDR3 nucleotide sequence: TGTGCCAGCAGTTCCGCCGGGGGGTCCGCCTACGAGCAGTACTTC. Protein: CASSSAGGSAYEQYF.

This rearrangement joins TRBV20-1 to TRBJ1-1, with D uncertain. Germline assignment: CDR1 DFQATT and CDR2 SNEGSKA (reference sequence). CDR3 length equals 14 residues. Trimming shortened V by 3 bases and J by 2 bases, and 13 bases separated the two germline ends. The CDR3 protein is CSASPGNPNTEAFF. The CDR3, as DNA: TGCAGTGCTAGTCCCGGGAACCCTAACACTGAAGCTTTCTTT.

The chain carries TRBV30 and TRBJ1-4; D is perhaps TRBD1 (5 bases). This CDR3 spans 17 amino acids. V was trimmed by 2 bases and J by 8 bases, leaving 24 bases between them. CDR1 and CDR2 (germline): GTSNPN, SVGIG (reference sequence). Here the CDR3 DNA reads TGTGCCTGGAGTCCCACTTCCAATATACAGGAGTACGAAAAACTGTTTTTT. It translates to CAWSPTSNIQEYEKLFF.

The genes are TRBV10-3 and TRBJ2-1; 12 positions match TRBD2. With V trimmed by 6 bases and J by 4 bases, 7 bases remained unmatched. Germline V gives CDR1 ENHRY, CDR2 SYGVKD. There are 16 residues in the CDR3. The CDR3 spells CAISASTSGSYNEQFF. CDR3 sequence (DNA): TGTGCCATCAGCGCATCGACTAGCGGGAGTTACAATGAGCAGTTCTTC.

The chain employs TRBV5-6 and TRBJ1-4; 7 nucleotides agree with TRBD1. J lost 5 bases, V lost 3 bases, and 10 bases had no gene match. Germline V gene data show CDR1 as SGHDT and CDR2 as YYEEEE. The CDR3 is made up of 16 amino acids. CDR3: CASSSLTGRLNEKLFF. In DNA form, the CDR3 reads TGTGCCAGCAGCTCATTGACAGGGCGATTAAATGAAAAACTGTTTTTT. Using reference TRBV5-6 and TRBJ1-4 for the parts outside the CDR3, the full variable domain is DAGVTQSPTHLIKTRGQQVTLRCSPKSGHDTVSWYQQALGQGPQFIFQYYEEEERQRGNFPDRFSGHQFPNYSSELNVNALLLGDSALYLCASSSLTGRLNEKLFFGSGTQLSVL.

This clone has more than one count but fewer than ten. The chain joins TRBV7-3 to TRBJ2-7; 7 positions agree with TRBD1. V lost 5 bases to trimming and J lost 5 bases; unmatched junction nucleotides: 6. The length of the CDR3 is 13 residues. Per the germline V gene, CDR1 is SGHTA and CDR2 is FQGTGA. CDR3 loop: CASSRWTGDEQYF. CDR3 DNA sequence: TGTGCCAGCAGCCGGTGGACAGGTGACGAGCAGTACTTC.

V usage is TRBV4-3 and J usage is TRBJ2-1, with no clear D. In germline, CDR1 is LGHNA, CDR2 YSLEER. The CDR3 covers 15 residues. V was pared by 1 base and J by 7 bases, with 14 bases between. CDR3 sequence: CASSQAYWEINEQFF. The DNA of the CDR3 is TGCGCCAGCAGCCAAGCTTATTGGGAAATAAATGAGCAGTTCTTC.

The V call is TRBV27, the J call TRBJ2-7; 11 bases align to TRBD1. Germline-derived CDR1 and CDR2 are MNHEY and SMNVEV (reference sequence). Germline trimming cut 6 bases from V and 2 bases from J; bases unmatched to any gene: 9. The CDR3 sequence is 16 residues long. CDR3 in DNA: TGTGCCAGCAGGGCAACCGGGACAGGGGGACCCTACGAGCAGTACTTC. Its translation is CASRATGTGGPYEQYF.

The CDR3 bases are TGTGCCAGCAGTTACTCGTCGGCTAGCGTTTTCTACAATGAGCAGTTCTTC. Translation gives CASSYSSASVFYNEQFF. This chain links TRBV6-2 or TRBV6-3 with TRBJ2-1, with TRBD2 as a possible D gene (6 bases). With 0 bases removed from V and 3 bases from J, the gap between germline ends came to 15 bases. Germline V gene lookup returns CDR1 MNHEY and CDR2 SVGEGT. The CDR3 runs to 17 residues.

This chain links TRBV30 with TRBJ1-3; the D gene is possibly TRBD1 (5 bases). Trimming pared 4 bases from V and 3 bases from J, leaving 13 bases between. This CDR3 spans 14 amino acids. CDR1 is GTSNPN and CDR2 is SVGIG in the germline V gene (reference sequence). The CDR3: CAWMALGRGNTIYF. In DNA form, the CDR3 reads TGTGCCTGGATGGCACTGGGGCGTGGAAACACCATATATTTT.

The chain couples TRBV6-2 or TRBV6-3 to TRBJ2-1; 12 nucleotides agree with TRBD2. The J segment lost 4 bases and the V segment lost 5 bases, leaving 6 bases of the junction unmatched. The CDR3 is 16 amino acids. From germline, CDR1 is MNHEY and CDR2 SVGEGT. The CDR3 DNA is TGTGCCAGCAGTGGTATACTAGCGGGAGGTTACAATGAGCAGTTCTTC. Translating it yields CASSGILAGGYNEQFF.